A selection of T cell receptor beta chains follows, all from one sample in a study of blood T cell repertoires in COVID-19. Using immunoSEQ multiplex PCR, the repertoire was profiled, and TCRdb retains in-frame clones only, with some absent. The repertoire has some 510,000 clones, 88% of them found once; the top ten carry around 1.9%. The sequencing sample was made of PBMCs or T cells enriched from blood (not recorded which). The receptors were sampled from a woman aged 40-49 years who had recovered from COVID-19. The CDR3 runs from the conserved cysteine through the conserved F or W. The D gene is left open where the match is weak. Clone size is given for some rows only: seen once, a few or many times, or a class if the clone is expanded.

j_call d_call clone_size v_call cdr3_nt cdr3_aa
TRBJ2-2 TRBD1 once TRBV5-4 TGTGCCAGCAGCTTGGGGACAGGGAATAGTATCGGGGAGCTGTTTTTT CASSLGTGNSIGELFF
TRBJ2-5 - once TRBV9 TGTGCCAGCAGCGTAGCAACTTACCAAGAGACCCAGTACTTC CASSVATYQETQYF
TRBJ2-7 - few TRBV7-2 TGTGCCAGCAGCTTGGGAGGAACCTACGAGCAGTACTTC CASSLGGTYEQYF
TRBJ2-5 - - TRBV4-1 TGCGCCAGCAGCCAAGAAGGAGGGGTCGAGACCCAGTACTTC CASSQEGGVETQYF
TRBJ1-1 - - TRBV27 TGTGCCAGCAGTCTCCGTAAGTCCAGGGGTATTTCTATGAACACTGAAGCTTTCTTT CASSLRKSRGISMNTEAFF
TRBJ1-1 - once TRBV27 TGTGCCAGCAGGTCGGGAAACACTGAAGCTTTCTTT CASRSGNTEAFF
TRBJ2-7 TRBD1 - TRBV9 TGTGCCAGCAGCGCCCGGGACAGAAGCGAGCAGTACTTC CASSARDRSEQYF
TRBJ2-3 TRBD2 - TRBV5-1 TGCGCCAGCAGCTATCGACTAGCGGGAGGGGGAGGTACGCAGTATTTT CASSYRLAGGGGTQYF
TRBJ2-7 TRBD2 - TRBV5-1 TGCGCCAGCAGCCGGGGGGAGGCTAGCGGGAGCTACGAGCAGTACTTC CASSRGEASGSYEQYF
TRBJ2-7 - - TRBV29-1 TGCAGCGTTGCGGGACTTTACATCAACGAGCAGTACTTC CSVAGLYINEQYF
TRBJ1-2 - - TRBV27 TGTGCCAGCAGACGATCAGGGGCGGAGGACGGCTACACCTTC CASRRSGAEDGYTF